The entry below gives a single TCR beta chain sequence along with its context. The record originates from a study of T cell changes during pregnancy in multiple sclerosis. TCRdb's copy holds only in-frame clones and misses some; the assay was immunoSEQ multiplex PCR. Altogether tens of thousands of clones are present, roughly 89% being singletons, with the ten largest covering just under 2%. With V trimmed by 0 bases and J by 3 bases, 5 bases remained unmatched. Germline CDR1 is SGDLS and CDR2 is YYNGEE. CDR3 length: 16 amino acids. This chain connects TRBV9 to TRBJ2-3, with 9 positions matching TRBD2. Sequencing was performed on peripheral blood, taken in the second trimester of pregnancy. The TCR originated in a female donor with multiple sclerosis, enrolled in a pregnancy study. CDR3 sequence: CASSVDGSGRTDTQYF. The CDR3 bases are TGTGCCAGCAGCGTAGATGGTAGCGGGAGAACAGATACGCAGTATTTT.